This TCR beta chain was captured in a study of T cells in Graves' hyperthyroidism and ophthalmopathy. The table lists this clonotype with a few counts. The antigen is not known. Study-level results: A model built on 13 V-J features separated ophthalmopathy from stable hyperthyroidism. Blood samples included most of the expanded thyroid clonotypes exceeding 0.001.

Germline V gene data show CDR1 as SGHDN and CDR2 as FVKESK. V lost 0 bases and J 5 bases, leaving 13 bases between the germline ends. The CDR3 has 16 amino acids. Patients with uncontrolled infections, other autoimmune diseases, pregnancy or lactation were excluded. Amplification targeted TCR beta CDR3 regions from RNA transcripts. The TCR CDR3 first-round RT-PCR relied on the HTBI primer set. TCRdb itself ran the multiplex PCR reads through MiXCR, one entry per CDR3 protein. The sample yields about 660,000 distinct CDR3 sequences, less than 45% seen once. Sequenced input: peripheral blood or thyroid tissue (not recorded which). The chain recombines TRBV14 with TRBJ1-4; possible D gene TRBD1, 6 bases. The TCR sequence derives from an adult man with Graves' disease, either hyperthyroidism or ophthalmopathy (not recorded which). The CDR3 is CASSQEGAGRNEKLFF. DNA for the CDR3: TGTGCCAGCAGCCAAGAGGGGGCAGGGAGGAATGAAAAACTGTTTTTT.